A selection of T cell receptor beta chains follows, all from one sample in a study of control samples from healthy donors and cancer patients. Clones were sequenced by immunoSEQ multiplex PCR, and TCRdb holds only the in-frame ones, with some missing. Of tens of thousands of clones listed, around 87% are singletons. Source material: PBMCs. The receptors stem from a man between 60 and 75 years old with colorectal cancer. Both conserved end residues are part of each CDR3. A D gene is named only where the DNA matches it firmly. Size is omitted from some rows. Given values are once, few, many or a class for expanded clones.

j_call,clone_size,v_call,d_call,cdr3_nt,cdr3_aa
TRBJ1-1,-,TRBV7-9,TRBD1,TGTGCCAGCAGCGCTAGGACAGGGACTGCGGGCACTGAAGCTTTCTTT,CASSARTGTAGTEAFF
TRBJ2-7,few,TRBV6-2/TRBV6-3,-,TGTGCCAGCAGTTATTTGGGGGGCCGAAACTACGAGCAGTACTTC,CASSYLGGRNYEQYF
TRBJ2-2,-,TRBV25-1,-,TGTGCCAGCAGTCCGCCAGGGGCGAAAGGGAGCGGGGAGCTGTTTTTT,CASSPPGAKGSGELFF
TRBJ2-2,-,TRBV16,-,TGTGCCAGCAGCCAATTGACCAGCAGTAGCGGGGAGCTGTTTTTT,CASSQLTSSSGELFF
TRBJ2-7,-,TRBV6-6,-,TGTGCCAGCAGAAACCAAGTTGGGGGAATCAACTACGAGCAGTACTTC,CASRNQVGGINYEQYF
TRBJ2-1,-,TRBV2,TRBD2,TGTGCCAGCACTGCCCTTTTGGGCGGGGGGGCTGAGCAGTTCTTC,CASTALLGGGAEQFF
TRBJ2-5,once,TRBV5-1,-,TGCGCCAGCAGCCCCACGGGTGGCGAGACCCAGTACTTC,CASSPTGGETQYF
TRBJ2-7,-,TRBV7-9,-,TGTGCCAGCAGCCCGGGACTTTACGAGCAGTACTTC,CASSPGLYEQYF
TRBJ2-1,-,TRBV7-9,-,TGTGCCAGCAGCTTCGGAGGGGATAGCTCCTACAATGAGCAGTTCTTC,CASSFGGDSSYNEQFF
TRBJ2-3,-,TRBV27,TRBD2,TGTGCCAGCAGTCTGGGACTAGCATCAGATACGCAGTATTTT,CASSLGLASDTQYF